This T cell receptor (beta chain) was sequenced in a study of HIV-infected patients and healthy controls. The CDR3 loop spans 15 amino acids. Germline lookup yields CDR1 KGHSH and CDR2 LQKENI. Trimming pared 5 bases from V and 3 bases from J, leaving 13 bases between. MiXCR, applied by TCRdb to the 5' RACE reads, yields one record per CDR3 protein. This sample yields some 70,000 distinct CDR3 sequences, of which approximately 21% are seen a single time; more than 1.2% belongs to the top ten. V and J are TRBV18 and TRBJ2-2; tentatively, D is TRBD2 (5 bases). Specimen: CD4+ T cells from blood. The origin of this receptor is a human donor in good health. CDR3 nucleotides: TGTGCCAGCTCATCGAGATACGGGGACACCGGGGAGCTGTTTTTT. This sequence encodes CASSSRYGDTGELFF.